The T cell receptor (beta chain) described here comes from a study of blood T cells in healthy people across ages. The use of a sample-barcoded 5' primer and a J-beta primer mix characterized a second PCR of about 6 to 11 cycles. MiXCR, applied by TCRdb to the 5' RACE reads, yields one record per CDR3 protein. Among about 840,000 distinct CDR3 sequences listed, 25% to 30% were seen once. Findings and caveats of the study: Significant beta diversity loss was already apparent by age approximately 40, declining roughly linearly.

This CDR3 spans 12 amino acids. The ends were cut back, 5 bases at V and 7 bases at J, with 11 bases in the middle. In regard to this clonotype: Antigen unknown.

The sample was also reused in another study, on T cells of mothers and their children.

This sequence originates from a woman in her forties in good health. Sequences were obtained from blood. V and J are TRBV12-3 or TRBV12-4 and TRBJ2-5; unclear D gene. The CDR3 protein is CASSGFVPTQYF. The CDR3 DNA is TGTGCCAGCAGTGGGTTCGTCCCGACCCAGTACTTC.